Listed below are T cell receptor beta chains from one sample, sequenced in a study of cytotoxic CD8 clonotypes in ibrutinib-treated CLL. Some clones are missing from TCRdb's copy, which holds only in-frame ones; the method was immunoSEQ multiplex PCR. Here the sample spans roughly 130,000 clones, roughly 90% being singletons. Sequenced here: PBMCs, sampled after 12 months of ibrutinib treatment. These receptors originate from a human donor with chronic lymphocytic leukemia. Each CDR3 is given with its conserved first and last residue.

V gene,J gene,CDR3 protein
TRBV7-2,TRBJ1-3,CASSPPRSGNTIYF
TRBV5-4,TRBJ2-1,CASSSGQGSTYNEQFF
TRBV28,TRBJ2-7,CASRVNTHEQYF
TRBV7-6,TRBJ1-4,CASSPPGAGRFPDEKLFF
TRBV29-1,TRBJ2-3,CSVERGGTDTQYF
TRBV5-6,TRBJ1-5,CASSLGQLRNQPQHF
TRBV5-5,TRBJ2-7,CASIRGQGTTYEQYF
TRBV13,TRBJ2-7,CASSYQAGMYEQYF
TRBV5-1,TRBJ2-6,CASSLTGGANVLTF
TRBV9,TRBJ1-1,CASSVAVGGWTEAFF
TRBV6-6,TRBJ2-5,CASSYYGGAQETQYF
TRBV9,TRBJ2-2,CASGTSGILNTGELFF
TRBV28,TRBJ1-4,CASSPGTVNEKLFF
TRBV30,TRBJ2-1,CAWSVWTGTSGVGSYNEQFF
TRBV4-2,TRBJ2-4,CASSRGDFGDIQYF
TRBV7-9,TRBJ1-4,CASSLKTGTGGSEKLFF
TRBV15,TRBJ2-3,CATSPKDRATQYF
TRBV9,TRBJ1-1,CASSGKGANTEAFF
TRBV7-3,TRBJ2-1,CASTYGSGLANEQFF
TRBV29-1,TRBJ2-7,CSVLKGANGEQYF